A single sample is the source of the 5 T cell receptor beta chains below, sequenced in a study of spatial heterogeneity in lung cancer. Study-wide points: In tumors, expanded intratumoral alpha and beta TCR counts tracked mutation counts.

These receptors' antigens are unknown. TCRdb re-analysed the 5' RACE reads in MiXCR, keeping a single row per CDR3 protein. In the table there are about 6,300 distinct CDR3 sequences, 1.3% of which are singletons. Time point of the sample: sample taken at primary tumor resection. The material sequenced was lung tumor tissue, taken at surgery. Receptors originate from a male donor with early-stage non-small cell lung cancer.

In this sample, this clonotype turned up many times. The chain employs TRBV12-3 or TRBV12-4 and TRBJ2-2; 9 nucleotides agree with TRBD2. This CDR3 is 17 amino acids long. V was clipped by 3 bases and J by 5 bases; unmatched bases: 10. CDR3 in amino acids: CASSFIRLAAGTGELFF. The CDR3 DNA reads TGTGCCAGCAGTTTTATCAGACTAGCGGCAGGAACCGGGGAGCTGTTTTTT.

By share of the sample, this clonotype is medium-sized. CDR3 nucleotide sequence: TGTGCCAGCTCACCATCTAGCGGGGAAGAGACCCAGTACTTC. Amino acids: CASSPSSGEETQYF. This chain links TRBV18 with TRBJ2-5; 9 bases fit TRBD2. Germline CDR1 is KGHSH and CDR2 is LQKENI. Trimming removed 2 bases from V and 3 bases from J; junction bases left unmatched: 1. CDR3 length: 14 amino acids.

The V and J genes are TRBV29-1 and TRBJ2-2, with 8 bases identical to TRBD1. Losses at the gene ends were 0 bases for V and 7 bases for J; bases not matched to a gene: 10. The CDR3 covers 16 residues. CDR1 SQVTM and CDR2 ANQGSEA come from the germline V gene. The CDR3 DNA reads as TGCAGCGTTGAAGATCCTTGGCAGGGGGCGGTCGGGGAGCTGTTTTTT. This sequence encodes CSVEDPWQGAVGELFF.

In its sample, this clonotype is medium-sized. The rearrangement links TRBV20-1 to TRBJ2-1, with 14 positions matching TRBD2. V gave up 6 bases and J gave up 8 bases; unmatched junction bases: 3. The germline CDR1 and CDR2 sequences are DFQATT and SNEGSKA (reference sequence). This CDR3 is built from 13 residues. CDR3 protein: CSAGTSGRDEQFF. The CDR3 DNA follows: TGCAGTGCAGGGACTAGCGGGAGAGATGAGCAGTTCTTC.

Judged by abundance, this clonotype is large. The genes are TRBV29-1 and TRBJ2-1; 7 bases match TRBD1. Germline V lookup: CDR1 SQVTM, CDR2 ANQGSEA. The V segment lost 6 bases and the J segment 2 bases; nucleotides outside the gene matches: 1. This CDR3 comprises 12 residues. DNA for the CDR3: TGCAGCGTAGGGACAGCCTACAATGAGCAGTTCTTC. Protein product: CSVGTAYNEQFF.